A selection of T cell receptor beta chains follows, all from one sample in a study of T cell responses to AZD1222 COVID-19 vaccine. Assay used: immunoSEQ multiplex PCR; TCRdb lists only in-frame clones, some missing. The sample consists of about 160,000 clones, 80% to 90% of them appearing once. The material was peripheral blood, obtained on day 0 of AZD1222 vaccination. All receptors derive from an adult in good health. The CDR3 runs from the conserved cysteine through the conserved F or W. D genes are given only for firm matches. Part of the rows lack a size; the others show once, few, many or a class for expanded clones.

clone_size j_call d_call cdr3_length v_call cdr3_aa cdr3_nt
NA TRBJ2-1 TRBD1 15 TRBV6-5 CASSPGQGVYNEQFF TGTGCCAGCAGCCCCGGACAGGGAGTCTACAATGAGCAGTTCTTC
NA TRBJ2-6 NA 14 TRBV9 CASSSPGGANVLTF TGTGCCAGCAGCTCCCCCGGGGGGGCCAACGTCCTGACTTTC
NA TRBJ1-2 NA 14 TRBV6-1 CASSERQGNYGYTF TGTGCCAGCAGTGAACGCCAGGGTAACTATGGCTACACCTTC
NA TRBJ1-2 TRBD1 16 TRBV19 CASSPRTGTGAVGYTF TGTGCCAGTAGTCCCCGCACCGGGACAGGGGCGGTTGGCTACACCTTC
NA TRBJ2-2 NA 14 TRBV3-1/TRBV3-2 CASSQDGYTGELFF TGTGCCAGCAGCCAAGACGGATACACCGGGGAGCTGTTTTTT
NA TRBJ2-5 NA 14 TRBV7-9 CASSFLGPQETQYF TGTGCCAGCAGCTTTCTGGGACCTCAGGAGACCCAGTACTTC
NA TRBJ2-5 TRBD2 15 TRBV5-1 CASSLAGGLQETQYF TGCGCCAGCAGCTTGGCGGGGGGACTACAAGAGACCCAGTACTTC
NA TRBJ1-2 NA 14 TRBV5-1 CASATGALDYGYTF TGCGCCAGCGCAACGGGGGCCTTGGACTATGGCTACACCTTC
once TRBJ2-2 NA 16 TRBV7-9 CASSPPFRVDTGELFF TGTGCCAGCAGCCCCCCATTTAGGGTTGACACCGGGGAGCTGTTTTTT
NA TRBJ2-7 NA 16 TRBV15 CATSRERGASLHEQYF TGTGCCACCAGCAGAGAGAGGGGGGCTAGCTTACACGAGCAGTACTTC
NA TRBJ1-1 NA 13 TRBV6-5 CASRRLPNTEAFF TGTGCCAGCAGGCGGTTACCGAACACTGAAGCTTTCTTT
NA TRBJ1-4 NA 12 TRBV5-5 CASSATGQKLFF TGTGCCAGCAGCGCGACCGGGCAGAAACTGTTTTTT
NA TRBJ2-7 NA 16 TRBV11-2 CASSLVVGTGLYEQYF TGTGCCAGCAGCTTAGTAGTTGGGACGGGCCTCTACGAGCAGTACTTC
NA TRBJ2-1 TRBD2 16 TRBV6-2/TRBV6-3 CASSSHSGGSYNEQFF TGTGCCAGCAGCTCACATAGCGGGGGATCCTACAATGAGCAGTTCTTC
NA TRBJ1-2 TRBD1 15 TRBV18 CASSPKTTGNYGYTF TGTGCCAGCTCACCAAAGACGACAGGGAACTATGGCTACACCTTC
NA TRBJ1-5 NA 13 TRBV28 CATKGREWQPQHF TGTGCGACAAAGGGCAGGGAGTGGCAGCCCCAGCATTTT
NA TRBJ2-7 TRBD1 16 TRBV7-6 CASSLGGQDRDYEQYF TGTGCCAGCAGCTTAGGGGGACAGGACAGGGACTACGAGCAGTACTTC
NA TRBJ1-2 TRBD1 17 TRBV19 CASSPWDRGRTNYGYTF TGTGCCAGTAGTCCGTGGGACAGGGGGCGAACTAACTATGGCTACACCTTC
few TRBJ1-6 TRBD1 14 TRBV27 CASSLSTGASPLHF TGTGCCAGCAGTTTATCGACAGGGGCTTCACCCCTCCACTTT
NA TRBJ2-1 NA 13 TRBV19 CASSITGYNEQFF TGTGCCAGTAGTATAACGGGGTACAATGAGCAGTTCTTC
NA TRBJ1-4 NA 16 TRBV5-6 CASSLRGLGTNEKLFF TGTGCCAGCAGCCTCCGGGGGCTGGGAACTAATGAAAAACTGTTTTTT
once TRBJ1-2 TRBD1 14 TRBV6-4 CASSDPDRGGGYTF TGTGCCAGCAGTGACCCGGACAGGGGAGGCGGCTACACCTTC
NA TRBJ2-1 NA 12 TRBV6-5 CASSYSMDEQFF TGTGCCAGCAGTTACTCGATGGATGAGCAGTTCTTC
NA TRBJ1-1 TRBD1 15 TRBV6-5 CASSYATGGLTEAFF TGTGCCAGCAGTTACGCGACAGGGGGCTTGACTGAAGCTTTCTTT
NA TRBJ1-1 NA 15 TRBV3-1/TRBV3-2 CASSQTNSGNTEAFF TGTGCCAGCAGCCAAACAAACTCGGGGAACACTGAAGCTTTCTTT
few TRBJ1-5 NA 13 TRBV4-1 CASSQIGNQPQHF TGCGCCAGCAGCCAGATTGGCAATCAGCCCCAGCATTTT
NA TRBJ1-5 NA 13 TRBV4-1 CASSQVAGQPQHF TGCGCCAGCAGCCAAGTGGCTGGTCAGCCCCAGCATTTT
NA TRBJ1-2 TRBD1 16 TRBV6-6 CASSYQLGDRNYGYTF TGTGCCAGCAGTTACCAGTTGGGGGACAGGAACTATGGCTACACCTTC
NA TRBJ1-2 NA 15 TRBV6-5 CASSYFGSQGGGYTF TGTGCCAGCAGTTACTTCGGCAGCCAAGGGGGTGGCTACACCTTC
NA TRBJ2-7 NA 16 TRBV7-6 CASSLVDRLREPEQYF TGTGCCAGCAGCTTAGTTGATCGGCTCAGGGAGCCCGAGCAGTACTTC
once TRBJ2-1 TRBD2 15 TRBV11-2 CASSVTGTRFPEQFF TGTGCCAGCAGTGTAACCGGGACTAGGTTTCCTGAGCAGTTCTTC
NA TRBJ2-7 NA 12 TRBV19 CATGGYSYEQYF TGTGCTACCGGGGGATACTCCTACGAGCAGTACTTC
NA TRBJ2-5 NA 13 TRBV3-1/TRBV3-2 CASSRRSAETQYF TGTGCCAGCAGCCGAAGAAGTGCGGAGACCCAGTACTTC
NA TRBJ1-5 NA 16 TRBV6-1 CASSELRGDSNQPQHF TGTGCCAGCAGTGAGTTGAGGGGGGATAGCAATCAGCCCCAGCATTTT
NA TRBJ2-2 NA 11 TRBV7-9 CASSLGWGLFF TGTGCCAGCAGCTTAGGTTGGGGATTGTTTTTT